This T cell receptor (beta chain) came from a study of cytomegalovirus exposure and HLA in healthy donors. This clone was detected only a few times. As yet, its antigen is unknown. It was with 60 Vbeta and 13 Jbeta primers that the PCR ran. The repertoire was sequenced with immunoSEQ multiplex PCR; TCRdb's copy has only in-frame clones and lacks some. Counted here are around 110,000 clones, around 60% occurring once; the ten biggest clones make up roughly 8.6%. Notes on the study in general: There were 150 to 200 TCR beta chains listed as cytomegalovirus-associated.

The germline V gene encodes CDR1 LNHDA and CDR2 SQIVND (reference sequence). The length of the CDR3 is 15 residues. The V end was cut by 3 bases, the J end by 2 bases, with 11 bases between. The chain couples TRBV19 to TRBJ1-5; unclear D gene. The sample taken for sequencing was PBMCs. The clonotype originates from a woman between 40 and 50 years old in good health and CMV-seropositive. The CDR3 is CASSMLPLGNQPQHF. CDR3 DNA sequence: TGTGCCAGTAGTATGTTGCCACTCGGCAATCAGCCCCAGCATTTT.